The clone carrying this TCR beta chain has just a few counts. No antigen is known for it. The data originate from a study of cytomegalovirus exposure and HLA in healthy donors. For the study at large: Around 80 million unique TCRs from HLA-typed donors were held in an early data release.

With 60 Vbeta and 13 Jbeta primers, the PCR was carried out. The table came from immunoSEQ multiplex PCR; TCRdb's copy has only in-frame clones and leaves some out. Of 100,000 to 150,000 clones in the sample, 80% were seen once. Study-wide results and caveats: TCR beta V- and J-gene trimming was later associated with a missense DCLRE1C variant.

This sequence was found in a man aged 25 to 40 in good health and CMV-seropositive. Sequenced sample: PBMCs.

CDR3 loop: CASSQDLLGGEQFF. Written as DNA, the CDR3 is TGTGCCAGCAGCCAAGACCTTCTAGGGGGTGAGCAGTTCTTC. V and J are TRBV14 and TRBJ2-1; D might be TRBD1 (6 bases). V lost 0 bases, J lost 9 bases, and 12 bases lay in between. The CDR3 covers 14 residues. Germline V gives CDR1 SGHDN, CDR2 FVKESK.